The sequence of this T cell receptor (beta chain) was determined in a study of shared clonotypes between healthy human individuals. In the study overall: Every donor yielded three CD4 naive, three CD4 memory, two CD8 naive and one CD8 memory plate.

Method: immunoSEQ multiplex PCR; TCRdb's copy keeps in-frame clones and lacks some. Here the sample spans about 2,200,000 clones, 93% being singletons. Selected positively for CCR7 and CD45RO-negative, naive CD8 cells excluded terminally differentiated effector memory CD45RA+ cells. Donors were Caucasian adults residing in Nashville, Tennessee, USA. This clone appeared once. The CDR3 sequence is 16 residues long. Germline V gene sequence: CDR1 SGDLS, CDR2 YYNGEE. The J segment lost 5 bases and the V segment lost 1 base, leaving 9 bases of the junction unmatched. The sequencing input was naive CD8+ T cells from PBMCs. V gene TRBV9 combines with J gene TRBJ2-3; 8 nucleotides agree with TRBD2. The clonotype was recovered from a man in his late teens or twenties in good health. Some clones in this sample may be carry-over from other donors' samples. CDR3 region: CASSVNREGVGDTQYF. CDR3 DNA sequence: TGTGCCAGCAGCGTAAACCGGGAGGGGGTTGGAGATACGCAGTATTTT.